Each of the 32 T cell receptor beta chains below was sequenced from the same sample in a study of T cell responses to AZD1222 COVID-19 vaccine. TCRdb keeps only in-frame clones here, not all; method: immunoSEQ multiplex PCR. The sample records about 170,000 clones, roughly 87% being singletons. The sequencing used peripheral blood, collected on day 0 of AZD1222 vaccination. The receptors were gathered from an adult in good health.

This chain links TRBV7-8 with TRBJ2-1, with 7 bases identical to TRBD2. This CDR3 has 16 amino acids. The trim removed 0 bases at V and 3 bases at J, leaving 5 bases unmatched. CDR1 and CDR2 (germline): SGHVS, FQNEAQ. The CDR3 is CASSLALAAYYNEQFF. As DNA, the CDR3 is TGTGCCAGCAGCTTAGCGCTAGCGGCGTACTACAATGAGCAGTTCTTC.

The genes are TRBV5-6 and TRBJ2-5; TRBD1 matches at 11 bases. CDR3 length: 16 amino acids. V shed 4 bases, J shed 4 bases, and the junction held 9 bases outside the gene matches. CDR1 is SGHDT and CDR2 is YYEEEE in the germline V gene. This chain's CDR3 is CASSQDRGLLGETQYF. CDR3 nucleotides: TGTGCCAGCAGCCAGGACAGGGGGCTTTTGGGAGAGACCCAGTACTTC.

V is TRBV2 and J is TRBJ1-2; no clear D. The CDR3 is 15 amino acids. Germline CDR1 SNHLY, CDR2 FYNNEI. V lost 7 bases to trimming and J lost 5 bases, with 20 bases between them. The CDR3 nucleotides are TGTGCCAGCACCATCGAAGGAGGGAGGCAATATGGCTACACCTTC. Translation: CASTIEGGRQYGYTF.

V usage is TRBV28 and J usage is TRBJ2-1, with 8 bases identical to TRBD2. The CDR3 has 15 amino acids. Per germline, CDR1 MDHEN and CDR2 SYDVKM. The V segment lost 4 bases and the J segment 8 bases; nucleotides outside the gene matches: 10. CDR3 protein: CASSSGIAGNDEQFF. CDR3 DNA: TGTGCCAGCAGTTCAGGAATAGCGGGGAATGATGAGCAGTTCTTC.

The genes are TRBV19 and TRBJ2-1; 7 positions agree with TRBD2. Germline V gene sequence: CDR1 LNHDA, CDR2 SQIVND (reference sequence). J was trimmed by 7 bases and V by 7 bases; bases with no gene match: 13. CDR3 length equals 15 residues. The DNA for the CDR3 is TGTGCCAGTACATCGGGGAGCCTAGCGGCTAATGAGCAGTTCTTC. Protein product: CASTSGSLAANEQFF.

This chain joins TRBV19 and TRBJ1-5; no definite D call. There are 12 residues in the CDR3. Trimming took 11 bases from V and 7 from J, leaving 15 bases between them. In germline, CDR1 is LNHDA, CDR2 SQIVND (reference sequence). In DNA form, the CDR3 reads TGTGCCGGGCCCCGGGTCAGGCAGCCCCAGCATTTT. Encoded protein: CAGPRVRQPQHF.

This chain uses TRBV19 with TRBJ1-4; D remains ambiguous. V shed 1 base and J shed 6 bases, with 15 bases lying between them. Germline CDR1 reads LNHDA; CDR2 reads SQIVND (reference sequence). The CDR3 is 16 amino acids. CDR3 amino acids: CASSIGFGTLDEKLFF. CDR3 nucleotide sequence: TGTGCCAGTAGTATAGGGTTCGGCACTCTCGATGAAAAACTGTTTTTT.

This rearrangement joins TRBV3-1 (or the pseudogene TRBV3-2) to TRBJ2-4; tentatively, D is TRBD2 (5 bases). Deletions cut 3 bases from V and 10 bases from J, with 19 bases between. This CDR3 comprises 15 residues. Germline V gene sequence: CDR1 LGHDT, CDR2 YNNKEL (reference sequence). The CDR3 is CASSQSAGPRSIQYF. CDR3 in DNA: TGTGCCAGCAGCCAGTCGGCGGGCCCCCGCAGTATTCAGTACTTC.

The chain employs TRBV9 and TRBJ2-2; 8 positions match TRBD2. V shed 2 bases and J 6 bases; nucleotides not matched to a gene: 3. CDR1 and CDR2 from the germline V gene are SGDLS and YYNGEE. The CDR3 spans 14 residues. The DNA of the CDR3 is TGTGCCAGCAGCGTTTCAGCGGGAGCCGGGGAGCTGTTTTTT. Its translation is CASSVSAGAGELFF.

The J gene is TRBJ1-2, the V gene TRBV28; D may be TRBD1 (5 bases). CDR3 length: 15 residues. The V end was cut by 5 bases, the J end by 4 bases, with 17 bases between. The germline gives CDR1 MDHEN, CDR2 SYDVKM. CDR3 nucleotide sequence: TGTGCCAGCAGTCCCGGCGGCCCCGGGGCCTATGGCTACACCTTC. It is translated as CASSPGGPGAYGYTF.

This chain connects TRBV28 to TRBJ1-2; 8 bases line up with TRBD1. Germline CDR1 and CDR2: MDHEN and SYDVKM. V was pared by 6 bases and J by 4 bases, with 7 bases of the junction left unmatched. The CDR3 is 14 residues long. The CDR3: CASRTGQETYGYTF. In DNA, the CDR3 is TGTGCCAGCAGGACGGGACAGGAGACCTATGGCTACACCTTC.

J is TRBJ1-6 and V is TRBV30, with D perhaps TRBD1 (5 bases). This CDR3 region has 14 residues. The germline V gene has CDR1 GTSNPN and CDR2 SVGIG (reference sequence). V shed 4 bases and J shed 1 base, with 8 bases lying between them. The DNA for the CDR3 is TGTGCCTGGAAAGGGACGTCCTATAATTCACCCCTCCACTTT. Amino acids: CAWKGTSYNSPLHF. Together with reference TRBV30 and TRBJ1-6, the CDR3 gives the full variable domain: SQTIHQWPATLVQPVGSPLSLECTVEGTSNPNLYWYRQAAGRGLQLLFYSVGIGQISSEVPQNLSASRPQDRQFILSSKKLLLSDSGFYLCAWKGTSYNSPLHFGNGTRLTVT.

This clone was detected a few times. The J gene is TRBJ2-3, the V gene TRBV5-1; 7 bases align to TRBD2. Germline assignment: CDR1 SGHRS and CDR2 YFSETQ. The junction had 8 bases not matched to a gene; V was cut back by 4 bases and J by 3 bases. The CDR3 runs 15 residues. The CDR3 protein is CASSASGGLTDTQYF. As DNA, the CDR3 is TGCGCCAGCAGCGCCTCGGGAGGTTTGACAGATACGCAGTATTTT. Combining the CDR3 with reference TRBV5-1 and TRBJ2-3 gives the whole variable domain KAGVTQTPRYLIKTRGQQVTLSCSPISGHRSVSWYQQTPGQGLQFLFEYFSETQRNKGNFPGRFSGRQFSNSRSEMNVSTLELGDSALYLCASSASGGLTDTQYFGPGTRLTVL.

The chain carries TRBV5-6 and TRBJ1-1; 8 bases agree with TRBD1. With V trimmed by 8 bases and J by 4 bases, 10 bases remained unmatched. The CDR3 runs to 14 residues. Germline CDR1 is SGHDT and CDR2 is YYEEEE. This chain's CDR3 is CASQGARLFTEAFF. DNA of the CDR3: TGTGCCAGTCAGGGGGCCCGGCTATTCACTGAAGCTTTCTTT.

The chain recombines TRBV19 with TRBJ2-5; the D gene is possibly TRBD1 (5 bases). There are 15 residues in the CDR3. Trimming cost V 2 bases and J 1 base, with 11 bases left between them. Germline V gene data show CDR1 as LNHDA and CDR2 as SQIVND (reference sequence). The CDR3 sequence is CASSIRGSLQETQYF. As DNA, the CDR3 is TGTGCCAGTAGTATAAGGGGATCCCTCCAAGAGACCCAGTACTTC.

The chain employs TRBV7-2 and TRBJ2-7; 7 bases are shared with TRBD2. The germline CDR1 and CDR2 sequences are SGHTA and FQGNSA. V was clipped by 0 bases and J by 4 bases; unmatched bases: 6. This CDR3 spans 15 amino acids. In DNA, the CDR3 is TGTGCCAGCAGCTTAGCGGGGGGGTTGGAGTACGAGCAGTACTTC. Its translation is CASSLAGGLEYEQYF.

This clone was detected once. This chain links TRBV5-4 with TRBJ2-6; D perhaps matches TRBD2 (6 bases). The CDR3 covers 17 residues. Germline assignment: CDR1 SGHNT and CDR2 YYREEE (reference sequence). Trimming pared 3 bases from V and 3 bases from J, leaving 16 bases between. The CDR3 nucleotides are TGTGCCAGCAGCTCGCCCGCGGGGTCGGTTGGGGCCAACGTCCTGACTTTC. Translation: CASSSPAGSVGANVLTF.

V and J are TRBV28 and TRBJ2-2; D unclear. CDR3 size: 15 residues. The V and J ends lost 6 bases and 4 bases respectively, with 15 bases between them. Per germline, CDR1 MDHEN and CDR2 SYDVKM. CDR3 coding DNA: TGTGCCAGCAGCCCTATCGGAGTGGGCACCGGGGAGCTGTTTTTT. Translation gives CASSPIGVGTGELFF.

The chain uses TRBV5-8 and TRBJ1-4; the D is unclear. CDR3 length: 14 residues. Trimming removed 4 bases from V and 8 bases from J, with 15 bases in between. Germline V lookup: CDR1 SGHTS, CDR2 YDEGEE. CDR3 DNA: TGTGCCAGCAGCCTGACCCCGCCATTGGAAAAACTGTTTTTT. Translating it yields CASSLTPPLEKLFF.

The chain employs TRBV28 and TRBJ2-1; D might be TRBD1 (6 bases). In germline, CDR1 is MDHEN, CDR2 SYDVKM. Trimming removed 5 bases at V and 6 bases at J, with 17 bases between. The CDR3 extends over 15 amino acids. The CDR3 DNA reads as TGTGCCAGCAGTATTACAGGGTCTCGCCTCAATGAGCAGTTCTTC. This gives the protein CASSITGSRLNEQFF.

V and J are TRBV19 and TRBJ1-2, with D possibly TRBD1 on 5 matching bases. Per germline, CDR1 LNHDA and CDR2 SQIVND (reference sequence). CDR3 length: 13 amino acids. Trimming removed 6 bases from V and 4 bases from J, with 12 bases in between. Here the CDR3 reads CASSPGRAYGYTF. The CDR3, as DNA: TGTGCCAGTAGCCCAGGGCGAGCCTATGGCTACACCTTC.

The chain couples TRBV6-5 to TRBJ2-7; TRBD1 matches 8 bases. Germline V CDR1 and CDR2: MNHEY, SVGAGI. This CDR3 is 15 amino acids long. CDR3 residues: CRDRSNVWVTYEQYF. The CDR3 nucleotides read TGTAGGGACAGGTCGAATGTTTGGGTAACCTACGAGCAGTACTTC.

The chain employs TRBV7-9 and TRBJ1-1; no firm D call. V lost 5 bases and J lost 1, with 8 bases in between. The germline V gene encodes CDR1 SEHNR and CDR2 FQNEAQ (reference sequence). There are 13 residues in the CDR3. This CDR3 reads CASSQSTNTEAFF. In nucleotides, the CDR3 is TGTGCCAGCAGCCAAAGTACGAACACTGAAGCTTTCTTT.

The chain has TRBV2 and TRBJ1-2, with 9 bases aligning to TRBD1. CDR3 size: 14 residues. Germline lookup yields CDR1 SNHLY and CDR2 FYNNEI. Trimming removed 6 bases from V and 3 bases from J; junction bases left unmatched: 5. CDR3 coding DNA: TGTGCCAGCAGAGGGGACAGGGCCGACTATGGCTACACCTTC. This codes for CASRGDRADYGYTF. The entire variable domain, with the rest obtained from reference TRBV2 and TRBJ1-2, is as follows: EPEVTQTPSHQVTQMGQEVILRCVPISNHLYFYWYRQILGQKVEFLVSFYNNEISEKSEIFDDQFSVERPDGSNFTLKIRSTKLEDSAMYFCASRGDRADYGYTFGSGTRLTVV.

This clone was observed a handful of times. The chain joins TRBV5-6 to TRBJ2-2, with TRBD1 matching 9 bases. Looked up from germline, CDR1 is SGHDT and CDR2 is YYEEEE. The CDR3 spans 17 residues. V was pared by 4 bases and J by 3 bases, with 10 bases of the junction left unmatched. CDR3 bases: TGTGCCAGCAGCAGAACTCCGAGGACAGGGGACACCGGGGAGCTGTTTTTT. Translation gives CASSRTPRTGDTGELFF.

The CDR3 coding sequence is TGTGCCAGCAGCCAGTTCTCCGGGACAGGCGTAAACACCATATATTTT. Translated: CASSQFSGTGVNTIYF. The rearrangement links TRBV3-1 (or the pseudogene TRBV3-2) to TRBJ1-3, with TRBD1 matching 8 bases. Germline V gene lookup returns CDR1 LGHDT and CDR2 YNNKEL (reference sequence). V was pared by 3 bases and J by 6 bases, with 10 bases of the junction left unmatched. This CDR3 region has 16 residues.

V gene TRBV7-2 combines with J gene TRBJ2-7, with 8 bases identical to TRBD2. Losses at the gene ends were 4 bases for V and 1 base for J; bases not matched to a gene: 6. CDR1 is SGHTA and CDR2 is FQGNSA in the germline V gene. The CDR3 has 15 residues. The CDR3 DNA is TGTGCCAGCAGCTCGCCGGGACTAGGTTCCTACGAGCAGTACTTC. Protein: CASSSPGLGSYEQYF.

The chain has TRBV15 and TRBJ2-3; possibly TRBD2 for D (6 bases). The germline V gene has CDR1 LNHNV and CDR2 YYDKDF (reference sequence). CDR3 size: 16 residues. With 0 bases removed from V and 5 bases from J, the gap between germline ends came to 15 bases. The CDR3 DNA follows: TGTGCCACCAGCAGAGAACCCTGGAGGGGAGGAGATACGCAGTATTTT. Its protein product is CATSREPWRGGDTQYF.

The V gene is TRBV27, the J gene TRBJ1-4; tentatively, D is TRBD1 (6 bases). V was shortened by 6 bases and J by 4 bases, with 15 bases between the two germline ends. Germline CDR1 reads MNHEY; CDR2 reads SMNVEV (reference sequence). The CDR3 covers 15 residues. CDR3 sequence reads: CASSPGHRDNEKLFF. CDR3 DNA sequence: TGTGCCAGCAGCCCGGGGCACAGGGATAATGAAAAACTGTTTTTT.

The gene calls are TRBV6-5 and TRBJ1-3, with unresolved D. V lost 6 bases and J lost 0, with 6 bases in between. Germline V gene data show CDR1 as MNHEY and CDR2 as SVGAGI. The CDR3 is 13 residues long. The CDR3 region has the DNA TGTGCCAGCAGACGGTACTCTGGAAACACCATATATTTT. This sequence encodes CASRRYSGNTIYF.

This chain joins TRBV6-6 and TRBJ2-7; a possible D gene is TRBD2 (5 bases). This CDR3 region has 14 residues. The germline gives CDR1 MNHNY, CDR2 SVGAGI (reference sequence). V dropped 7 bases and J dropped 4 bases, with 17 bases sitting between them. For the CDR3, the DNA is TGTGCCAGCACCCCGGGAAGCAGAGCGTACGAGCAGTACTTC. It is translated as CASTPGSRAYEQYF.

The chain carries TRBV18 and TRBJ2-7, with a tentative D call TRBD2 (5 bases). CDR3 size: 14 residues. CDR1 and CDR2 from the germline V gene are KGHSH and LQKENI. The V end lost 5 bases, the J end lost 4 bases, and 15 bases lay between the germline ends. The CDR3 coding sequence is TGTGCCAGCTCAGCGGGCGGCAGGCAATACGAGCAGTACTTC. It yields the protein CASSAGGRQYEQYF.